The rows below give T cell receptor beta chains drawn from one sample of a study of blood T cell repertoires in COVID-19. Libraries were prepared by immunoSEQ multiplex PCR; TCRdb keeps only in-frame clonotypes and omits some of them. This repertoire shows around 60,000 clones, approximately 88% found once; its top ten account for roughly 15%. The source material was peripheral blood. All receptors derive from a man in his 60s with COVID-19, enrolled during active disease. The CDR3 runs from the conserved cysteine through the conserved F or W. A D gene is named only where the DNA matches it firmly. Size is stated for part of the rows, as once, few or many counts, or as a class when the clone is expanded.

CASSHGQGTDTQYF	TGTGCCAGCAGCCACGGACAGGGCACAGATACGCAGTATTTT	TRBV7-9	TRBJ2-3	TRBD1	.
CASSSQTGTVYHRYTF	TGTGCCAGCAGTTCACAGACCGGGACAGTCTACCATCGCTACACCTTC	TRBV28	TRBJ1-2	TRBD1	.
CASSPIDGPRSTEAFF	TGTGCCAGCTCACCTATAGATGGTCCGAGGAGCACTGAAGCTTTCTTT	TRBV18	TRBJ1-1	.	.
CASSSSLGPQDGNTIYF	TGCGCCAGCAGCTCCTCTTTGGGGCCGCAGGACGGAAACACCATATATTTT	TRBV5-1	TRBJ1-3	.	.
CASSYSGSGAYGQYF	TGTGCCAGCAGTTACTCGGGATCTGGGGCCTACGGGCAGTACTTC	TRBV6-5	TRBJ2-7	.	.
CASSLGTGWTEAFF	TGCGCCAGCAGCTTAGGGACAGGGTGGACTGAAGCTTTCTTT	TRBV5-1	TRBJ1-1	TRBD1	.
CASSWRTSGVEQFF	TGTGCCAGCAGCTGGAGGACTAGCGGGGTTGAGCAGTTCTTC	TRBV11-2	TRBJ2-1	TRBD2	.
CSVEPGASGRETQYF	TGCAGCGTTGAACCCGGGGCTAGCGGGAGGGAGACCCAGTACTTC	TRBV29-1	TRBJ2-5	TRBD2	.
CASSPSGTGIYEQYF	TGTGCCAGCAGCCCCTCCGGGACAGGTATCTACGAGCAGTACTTC	TRBV5-4	TRBJ2-7	TRBD1	.
CAISGWQNEKLFF	TGTGCCATCAGTGGCTGGCAGAATGAAAAACTGTTTTTT	TRBV10-3	TRBJ1-4	.	.
CASSPLTGGPQDTQYF	TGTGCCAGCAGCCCCCTGACAGGGGGCCCCCAAGATACGCAGTATTTT	TRBV7-7	TRBJ2-3	TRBD1	.
CASSKQGQLSGNTIYF	TGTGCCAGCAGTAAACAGGGCCAACTTTCTGGAAACACCATATATTTT	TRBV7-9	TRBJ1-3	.	once
CASSPLTSSDTQYF	TGTGCCAGCAGTCCACTGACTAGCTCAGATACGCAGTATTTT	TRBV6-5	TRBJ2-3	TRBD2	.
CASSLALRTGELFF	TGTGCCAGCAGCTTGGCCCTCAGAACCGGGGAGCTGTTTTTT	TRBV5-4	TRBJ2-2	.	.
CASSPRTSGTGELFF	TGTGCCAGCAGTCCCAGGACCTCGGGGACCGGGGAGCTGTTTTTT	TRBV27	TRBJ2-2	.	.
CASSKPLADSYEQYF	TGTGCCAGCAGCAAACCCCTAGCGGATTCCTACGAGCAGTACTTC	TRBV5-4	TRBJ2-7	TRBD2	.
CASSSTGANYGYTF	TGTGCCAGCAGCTCGACAGGGGCTAACTATGGCTACACCTTC	TRBV7-9	TRBJ1-2	TRBD1	.
CASSIQDFKYYGYTF	TGTGCCAGTAGTATCCAGGACTTTAAGTACTATGGCTACACCTTC	TRBV19	TRBJ1-2	.	.
CASSYEAMNTEAFF	TGTGCCAGCAGTTACGAGGCCATGAACACTGAAGCTTTCTTT	TRBV6-6	TRBJ1-1	.	.
CASTSVNANTGELFF	TGCGCCAGCACATCAGTAAACGCGAACACCGGGGAGCTGTTTTTT	TRBV5-1	TRBJ2-2	.	.
CASSFRGSGEQFF	TGTGCCAGCAGCTTCCGCGGGAGTGGTGAGCAGTTCTTC	TRBV7-2	TRBJ2-1	TRBD2	.
CASSPSDSTYGYTF	TGTGCCAGCAGCCCATCTGACAGTACCTATGGCTACACCTTC	TRBV3-1/TRBV3-2	TRBJ1-2	.	.
CASSSGHPRTDTQYF	TGTGCCAGCAGTTCTGGGCACCCCCGCACAGATACGCAGTATTTT	TRBV27	TRBJ2-3	.	.
CSVGENDSYTF	TGCAGCGTCGGGGAGAACGATAGCTACACCTTC	TRBV29-1	TRBJ1-2	.	.
CAIPPELYRGEGYQETQYF	TGTGCCATCCCACCGGAGCTGTACAGGGGCGAAGGGTACCAAGAGACCCAGTACTTC	TRBV24-1	TRBJ2-5	TRBD1	.
CASSLGGRLVGNTIYF	TGTGCCAGCAGTTTGGGAGGGAGATTGGTCGGAAACACCATATATTTT	TRBV28	TRBJ1-3	.	once
CASRREGFSGNTIYF	TGTGCCAGCAGGAGAGAGGGCTTCTCTGGAAACACCATATATTTT	TRBV5-6	TRBJ1-3	.	few
CAISESHDRGHGGYTF	TGTGCCATCAGTGAGTCGCATGACAGGGGGCATGGAGGCTACACCTTC	TRBV10-3	TRBJ1-2	TRBD1	.
CASSQLRYGEQPQHF	TGTGCCAGCAGCCAATTGAGGTACGGGGAACAGCCCCAGCATTTT	TRBV4-2	TRBJ1-5	.	.
CAWEPGQLTGFDNSPLHF	TGTGCCTGGGAACCGGGACAGCTGACGGGGTTTGATAATTCACCCCTCCACTTT	TRBV30	TRBJ1-6	TRBD1	.
CASSEDNTHYNEQFF	TGTGCCAGCAGTGAGGACAACACCCACTACAATGAGCAGTTCTTC	TRBV6-4	TRBJ2-1	.	.
CASSQGSFSGNTIYF	TGTGCCAGCAGCCAAGGTTCCTTCTCTGGAAACACCATATATTTT	TRBV3-1/TRBV3-2	TRBJ1-3	.	few
CASSLVFATGGHQETQYF	TGCGCCAGCAGCTTGGTATTCGCGACAGGGGGCCACCAAGAGACCCAGTACTTC	TRBV5-1	TRBJ2-5	TRBD1	.
CASSLDGAGGGEQYF	TGTGCCAGCAGCTTAGACGGGGCGGGAGGAGGAGAGCAGTACTTC	TRBV7-7	TRBJ2-7	TRBD2	.
CASSLGGSGSSIYEQYF	TGCGCCAGCAGCTTGGGGGGTAGCGGGAGTTCTATCTACGAGCAGTACTTC	TRBV5-1	TRBJ2-7	TRBD2	.
CASSPTGLAGKDTGELFF	TGTGCCAGTAGCCCGACAGGGCTAGCGGGAAAGGACACCGGGGAGCTGTTTTTT	TRBV19	TRBJ2-2	TRBD2	.
CASSSQRGVAEAFF	TGTGCCAGCAGCTCTCAACGCGGTGTGGCTGAAGCTTTCTTT	TRBV11-2	TRBJ1-1	.	.
CASSLGPGGPNTGELFF	TGTGCCAGCAGCTTAGGCCCGGGGGGGCCGAACACCGGGGAGCTGTTTTTT	TRBV13	TRBJ2-2	TRBD2	few
CASSLRDRNSPLHF	TGTGCCAGCAGTCTCCGGGACAGAAATTCACCCCTCCACTTT	TRBV6-6	TRBJ1-6	TRBD1	.
CASSLTGSGEWETQYF	TGTGCCAGCAGCTTAACGGGGAGCGGGGAGTGGGAGACCCAGTACTTC	TRBV7-3	TRBJ2-5	TRBD2	.
CAGSPSAGLGNEQFF	TGTGCCGGCAGTCCCTCAGCGGGATTGGGCAATGAGCAGTTCTTC	TRBV6-5	TRBJ2-1	TRBD2	once
CASSTDSNYEQYF	TGTGCCAGCAGTACAGACAGTAACTACGAGCAGTACTTC	TRBV2	TRBJ2-7	.	.
CASSLSGASYEQYF	TGTGCCAGCAGCCTGTCGGGAGCGTCCTACGAGCAGTACTTC	TRBV5-4	TRBJ2-7	.	.
CATGTAAYEQYF	TGCGCCACGGGGACAGCTGCCTACGAGCAGTACTTC	TRBV6-5	TRBJ2-7	TRBD1	.
CASSLAMGLEQYF	TGCGCCAGCAGCTTGGCCATGGGGCTCGAGCAGTACTTC	TRBV5-1	TRBJ2-7	.	.
CASIYGAPSGGTQNNEQFF	TGTGCCAGCATTTACGGAGCGCCTAGCGGGGGGACCCAAAACAATGAGCAGTTCTTC	TRBV2	TRBJ2-1	TRBD2	.
CASSLDYPYSPLHF	TGTGCCAGCAGCTTAGACTACCCCTATTCACCCCTCCACTTT	TRBV11-2	TRBJ1-6	.	few
CASSILQGSNTF	TGTGCCAGTAGTATATTACAGGGGTCTAACACCTTC	TRBV19	TRBJ1-2	TRBD1	few
CASSQDVGGGARHEQYF	TGTGCCAGCAGCCAAGACGTAGGGGGTGGGGCCAGGCACGAGCAGTACTTC	TRBV3-1/TRBV3-2	TRBJ2-7	.	.
CASSLNSRANTEAFF	TGTGCCAGCAGCTTAAACAGCAGGGCGAACACTGAAGCTTTCTTT	TRBV11-3	TRBJ1-1	.	.
CASSRTGQETQYF	TGCGCCAGCAGCCGGACAGGCCAAGAGACCCAGTACTTC	TRBV5-1	TRBJ2-5	TRBD1	.
CASTTEIFNYGYTF	TGTGCCAGCACGACAGAAATTTTTAACTATGGCTACACCTTC	TRBV6-5	TRBJ1-2	.	.
CASSLGTGAGANVLTF	TGTGCCAGCAGCTTAGGGACAGGGGCAGGGGCCAACGTCCTGACTTTC	TRBV11-2	TRBJ2-6	TRBD1	.
CASSYSNRGETQYF	TGTGCCAGCAGTTACTCGAATCGGGGGGAGACCCAGTACTTC	TRBV6-5	TRBJ2-5	.	.
CASRREGESYNEQFF	TGCGCCAGCAGGAGGGAAGGAGAGTCCTACAATGAGCAGTTCTTC	TRBV5-1	TRBJ2-1	.	.
CAIETGSGGYTF	TGTGCCATCGAGACAGGGTCAGGTGGCTACACCTTC	TRBV7-9	TRBJ1-2	TRBD1	.
CAWSRIAKGLAAFF	TGTGCCTGGAGTCGAATCGCGAAGGGGTTGGCAGCTTTCTTT	TRBV30	TRBJ1-1	.	few
CASSRAQGSEQPQHF	TGTGCCAGCAGCCGGGCACAGGGGTCGGAGCAGCCCCAGCATTTT	TRBV6-2/TRBV6-3	TRBJ1-5	TRBD1	.